This T cell receptor (beta chain) comes out of a study of shared clonotypes between healthy human individuals. General study results and limits: Large depth notwithstanding, sorted-subset sequencing proved incomplete by rarefaction.

On this clone itself: Its matching antigen is unknown.

Per germline, CDR1 MNHEY and CDR2 SMNVEV (reference sequence). Trimming took 6 bases from V and 1 from J, leaving 16 bases between them. The CDR3 contains 15 residues. TCRdb keeps only in-frame clones here, not all; method: immunoSEQ multiplex PCR. The sample has 2 million or so clones, approximately 95% seen once. CD45RO-negative, CCR7-positively selected cells formed the naive CD8 fraction, excluding terminally differentiated effector memory CD45RA+ cells. The chain carries TRBV27 and TRBJ2-7; D remains ambiguous. The clonotype originates from a man aged 18 to 30 in good health. Sequenced sample: naive CD8+ T cells sorted from blood. CDR3 region: CASRLKTTASYEQYF. The CDR3 coding sequence is TGTGCCAGCAGACTAAAGACGACTGCTTCCTACGAGCAGTACTTC.